One sample yielded the 3 T cell receptor beta chains listed below, sequenced in a study of memory CD8 T cells in hepatitis C reinfection. This sample's time point: pre-reinfection, 55 to 20 weeks before reinfection detection. The sorted cells went straight to TCR sequencing with no prior in vitro expansion. Clones were read by immunoSEQ multiplex PCR, and TCRdb kept only the in-frame ones, dropping some. The table records about 6,600 clones, 85% to 90% of them present only once. Sequencing used naive CD8+ T cells sorted from blood. All receptors derive from a man aged 45-65 years with hepatitis C virus infection.

The CDR3 DNA reads TGTGCCTGGAGTGTACGGATAGGACAGGGTTACACCGGGGAGCTGTTTTTT. This translates into CAWSVRIGQGYTGELFF. V and J are TRBV30 and TRBJ2-2; 8 nucleotides match TRBD1. Trimming removed 0 bases from V and 3 bases from J; junction bases left unmatched: 9. Germline V gives CDR1 GTSNPN, CDR2 SVGIG (reference sequence). The CDR3 is made up of 17 amino acids.

The CDR3 nucleotides read TGTGCCAGCAGCTTGGGCCGCAGCGGGGGAGGAAATGAGCAGTTCTTC. Amino acid sequence: CASSLGRSGGGNEQFF. The V and J genes are TRBV5-4 and TRBJ2-1; 8 nucleotides line up with TRBD2. The CDR3 covers 16 residues. Germline assignment: CDR1 SGHNT and CDR2 YYREEE (reference sequence). Germline trimming cut 0 bases from V and 7 bases from J; bases unmatched to any gene: 9.

The chain has TRBV11-2 and TRBJ1-1; D is unclear. This CDR3 has 12 amino acids. V lost 0 bases to trimming and J lost 7 bases, with 6 bases between them. Germline-derived CDR1 and CDR2 are SGHAT and FQNNGV. CDR3 protein: CASSLDRDEAFF. DNA of the CDR3: TGTGCCAGCAGCTTAGATCGGGATGAAGCTTTCTTT.